Below, one T cell receptor (beta chain) is given with its context. The data were taken from a study of CD8 T cells in Susac syndrome. The RNA input was roughly 0.45 to 1 ug, and it was reverse transcribed with random hexamers. TCR beta CDR3 was amplified by immunoSEQ covering 54 Vbeta and 13 Jbeta. In TCRdb, the immunoSEQ multiplex PCR reads were re-called with MiXCR into one record per CDR3 protein. The sample includes 150,000 to 200,000 distinct CDR3 sequences, around 94% of them seen just once. The germline V and J ends were trimmed by 0 bases and 6 bases, with 14 bases remaining between them. Germline CDR1 is GTSNPN and CDR2 is SVGIG (reference sequence). The CDR3 extends over 14 amino acids. Negative isolation was used for CD8+ and CD4+ T cells, and FACS enrichment was applied to TEMRA cells.

The specimen was CD4+ T cells from PBMCs. The V call is TRBV30, the J call TRBJ1-2; no reliable D call. The receptor was isolated from a human donor in good health. CDR3 loop: CAWSVLRSGDGYTF. In nucleotides, the CDR3 is TGTGCCTGGAGTGTCCTAAGGTCTGGGGATGGCTACACCTTC. The entire variable domain, with the rest obtained from reference TRBV30 and TRBJ1-2, is as follows: SQTIHQWPATLVQPVGSPLSLECTVEGTSNPNLYWYRQAAGRGLQLLFYSVGIGQISSEVPQNLSASRPQDRQFILSSKKLLLSDSGFYLCAWSVLRSGDGYTFGSGTRLTVV.